Each of the 23 T cell receptor beta chains below was sequenced from the same sample in a study of cytomegalovirus exposure and HLA in healthy donors. PCR amplification relied on 60 Vbeta primers (plus 13 Jbeta primers). Clones were sequenced by immunoSEQ multiplex PCR, and TCRdb holds only the in-frame ones, with some missing. The table includes around 200,000 clones, under 80% detected once. The specimen sequenced was PBMCs. All receptors come from a man between 25 and 39 years old in good health and CMV-seropositive.

This clone showed up just once. The chain joins TRBV19 to TRBJ2-4; 14 bases agree with TRBD2. J was trimmed by 1 base and V by 4 bases; bases with no gene match: 6. Germline V gene sequence: CDR1 LNHDA, CDR2 SQIVND (reference sequence). This CDR3 is built from 18 residues. The chain's CDR3 is CASSKAGLAGGAKNIQYF. The CDR3 region has the DNA TGTGCCAGTAGTAAGGCCGGACTAGCGGGAGGTGCCAAAAACATTCAGTACTTC.

This chain links TRBV29-1 with TRBJ2-5, with a possible D match to TRBD2 (7 bases). The CDR3 has 12 residues. Germline-derived CDR1 and CDR2 are SQVTM and ANQGSEA. Trimming stripped 6 bases from V and 7 bases from J, with 15 bases between. CDR3 loop: CSVLRGGRTQYF. The CDR3 DNA is TGCAGCGTCCTAAGGGGGGGGCGGACCCAGTACTTC.

The chain recombines TRBV20-1 with TRBJ2-7; TRBD1 matches 7 bases. CDR3 length equals 11 residues. Germline V CDR1 and CDR2: DFQATT, SNEGSKA (reference sequence). The CDR3 reads CRETGSYEQYF. DNA of the CDR3: TGCAGGGAGACAGGGAGCTACGAGCAGTACTTC.

The chain joins TRBV28 to TRBJ2-7, with 8 bases fitting TRBD1. The junction had 15 bases not matched to a gene; V was cut back by 5 bases and J by 3 bases. The CDR3 loop spans 17 amino acids. Per the germline V gene, CDR1 is MDHEN and CDR2 is SYDVKM. The CDR3 region has the DNA TGTGCCAGCAGTCCCCCTCTTGGACAGGGCCAAAACTACGAGCAGTACTTC. Its protein product is CASSPPLGQGQNYEQYF.

The chain recombines TRBV7-9 with TRBJ1-2, with D possibly TRBD1 on 5 matching bases. The CDR3 loop spans 16 amino acids. Deletions cut 9 bases from V and 5 bases from J, with 25 bases between. Germline V gene data show CDR1 as SEHNR and CDR2 as FQNEAQ (reference sequence). The DNA for the CDR3 is TGTGCCAGTCACGCCGCTGGAGCCGGGGGGGTGTATGGCTACACCTTC. Protein product: CASHAAGAGGVYGYTF.

Comment on this clone: Other DNA sequences in the same sample also yield this CDR3. This chain joins TRBV30 and TRBJ1-3; D is unresolved. The CDR3 runs to 12 residues. Trimming took 0 bases from V and 3 from J, leaving 3 bases between them. Germline CDR1 GTSNPN, CDR2 SVGIG (reference sequence). The CDR3 sequence is CAWSVHGNTIYF. In DNA form, the CDR3 reads TGTGCCTGGAGTGTACATGGAAACACCATATATTTT.

The rearrangement joins TRBV7-2 to TRBJ1-2, with D perhaps TRBD1 (5 bases). This CDR3 comprises 14 residues. Trimming left V 0 bases short and J 7 bases short, with 12 bases between. From germline, CDR1 is SGHTA and CDR2 FQGNSA. CDR3 loop: CASSLAVQGSGYTF. Written as DNA, the CDR3 is TGTGCCAGCAGCTTAGCCGTTCAGGGAAGTGGCTACACCTTC.

This chain connects TRBV4-1 to TRBJ1-1; D may be TRBD1 (6 bases). CDR1 is MGHRA, CDR2 YSYEKL, per germline. Trimming removed 1 base from V and 1 base from J, with 10 bases in between. The CDR3 is 15 residues long. This CDR3 is CASSQGRTENTEAFF. CDR3 in DNA: TGCGCCAGCAGCCAAGGGCGGACAGAGAACACTGAAGCTTTCTTT.

The chain has TRBV6-4 and TRBJ2-1; TRBD2 matches at 8 bases. The germline CDR1 and CDR2 sequences are MRHNA and SNTAGT. The trim removed 3 bases at V and 6 bases at J, leaving 1 base unmatched. CDR3 length equals 13 residues. CDR3 amino acids: CASSEGLVNEQFF. CDR3 DNA sequence: TGTGCCAGCAGTGAGGGACTAGTCAATGAGCAGTTCTTC.

The CDR3 protein is CASSQGSGRAYNEQFF. The CDR3 bases are TGCGCCAGCAGCCAAGGTAGCGGGAGGGCCTACAATGAGCAGTTCTTC. V and J are TRBV4-1 and TRBJ2-1, with TRBD2 matching over 11 bases. The V gene end was trimmed by 1 base and the J gene end by 2 bases; junction bases not matched to a gene: 1. Germline lookup yields CDR1 MGHRA and CDR2 YSYEKL. This CDR3 has 16 amino acids.

This clone came up a few times. The rearrangement uses TRBV2 and TRBJ2-1, with 12 bases aligning to TRBD2. The germline V gene has CDR1 SNHLY and CDR2 FYNNEI. The CDR3 consists of 15 residues. V lost 6 bases and J lost 6; bases outside the gene matches: 6. The CDR3 DNA follows: TGTGCCAGCAGGCGTGGACTAGCGGGGACCAATGAGCAGTTCTTC. As protein: CASRRGLAGTNEQFF.

Details on this clone: The identical CDR3 is also encoded by other nucleotide sequences in the sample. V is TRBV5-1 and J is TRBJ2-2, with 9 positions matching TRBD1. The CDR3 covers 15 residues. V was pared by 4 bases and J by 3 bases, with 4 bases of the junction left unmatched. The germline CDR1 and CDR2 sequences are SGHRS and YFSETQ. For the CDR3, the DNA is TGCGCCAGCAGCATACAGGGGGCGGACACCGGGGAGCTGTTTTTT. This sequence encodes CASSIQGADTGELFF.

V and J are TRBV5-1 and TRBJ2-1, with unresolved D. Deletions cut 0 bases from V and 3 bases from J, with 4 bases between. The CDR3 loop spans 13 amino acids. The germline gives CDR1 SGHRS, CDR2 YFSETQ. CDR3: CASSLVLYNEQFF. In DNA, the CDR3 is TGCGCCAGCAGCTTGGTCCTCTACAATGAGCAGTTCTTC.

This clone was found a few times. The chain joins TRBV7-8 to TRBJ1-4, with 7 positions matching TRBD1. There are 15 residues in the CDR3. Trimming took 2 bases from V and 8 from J; bases not matched to a gene: 8. Germline CDR1 SGHVS, CDR2 FQNEAQ. Here the CDR3 reads CASSLNKGAREKLFF. CDR3 coding DNA: TGTGCCAGCAGCTTAAATAAGGGGGCAAGGGAAAAACTGTTTTTT. Based on the CDR3 plus reference TRBV7-8 and TRBJ1-4, the full variable domain is GAGVSQSPRYKVAKRGQDVALRCDPISGHVSLFWYQQALGQGPEFLTYFQNEAQLDKSGLPSDRFFAERPEGSVSTLKIQRTQQEDSAVYLCASSLNKGAREKLFFGSGTQLSVL.

This clone was seen only a few times. CDR3 amino acids: CASSLIFAGAREKLFF. The CDR3 DNA sequence: TGTGCCAGCAGTTTAATATTCGCGGGGGCTCGGGAAAAACTGTTTTTT. The chain has TRBV27 and TRBJ1-4; maybe TRBD1 (6 bases). Germline V lookup: CDR1 MNHEY, CDR2 SMNVEV (reference sequence). Deletions cut 2 bases from V and 8 bases from J, with 18 bases between. This CDR3 spans 16 amino acids. Supplemented by reference TRBV27 and TRBJ1-4, the full variable domain reads EAQVTQNPRYLITVTGKKLTVTCSQNMNHEYMSWYRQDPGLGLRQIYYSMNVEVTDKGDVPEGYKVSRKEKRNFPLILESPSPNQTSLYFCASSLIFAGAREKLFFGSGTQLSVL.

Only a few counts were recorded for this clone. The DNA for the CDR3 is TGTGCCAGCAGTAGGCTAGCGCGAGAGACCCAGTACTTC. Protein: CASSRLARETQYF. The chain links TRBV27 to TRBJ2-5; D is possibly TRBD2 (6 bases). The ends were cut back, 5 bases at V and 4 bases at J, with 11 bases in the middle. This CDR3 spans 13 amino acids. From germline, CDR1 is MNHEY and CDR2 SMNVEV (reference sequence).

This clone has a handful of counts. CDR3 sequence reads: CASSIDHSQETQYF. In nucleotides, the CDR3 is TGTGCCAGTAGTATAGATCACAGCCAAGAGACCCAGTACTTC. This chain links TRBV19 with TRBJ2-5; D is ambiguous. V was pared by 0 bases and J by 1 base, with 6 bases between. This CDR3 contains 14 residues. Germline CDR1 and CDR2: LNHDA and SQIVND (reference sequence).

This clone was counted a few times. The rearrangement uses TRBV10-3 and TRBJ2-1; 9 bases match TRBD1. The CDR3 totals 14 residues. V gave up 6 bases and J gave up 5 bases; unmatched junction bases: 5. Germline loops: CDR1 ENHRY, CDR2 SYGVKD. The CDR3 coding sequence is TGTGCCATCAGGAGACAGGGGGATCACAATGAGCAGTTCTTC. Encoded protein: CAIRRQGDHNEQFF.

This clone was counted a single time. Relative to the germline gene, one junction end is altered; a read error may explain this. The gene calls are TRBV5-4 and TRBJ1-1; D unresolved. Germline CDR1 and CDR2: SGHNT and YYREEE (reference sequence). The CDR3 consists of 11 residues. The CDR3 reads CASSQNSEAFF. The CDR3 DNA reads TGCGCCAGCAGCCAAAATTCAGAAGCTTTCTTT.

On this clone: Other DNA sequences of this sample code for an identical CDR3. This rearrangement joins TRBV27 to TRBJ1-1; D gene ambiguous. The CDR3 covers 12 residues. The V end was cut by 4 bases, the J end by 8 bases, with 11 bases between. From germline, CDR1 is MNHEY and CDR2 SMNVEV (reference sequence). The CDR3 DNA reads as TGTGCCAGCAGTTCGCCGGGGAGGGAAGCTTTCTTT. Translated, it gives CASSSPGREAFF.

V usage is TRBV11-2 and J usage is TRBJ2-6; maybe TRBD2 (5 bases). V lost 5 bases and J 0 bases, leaving 11 bases between the germline ends. This CDR3 has 16 residues. Germline CDR1 is SGHAT and CDR2 is FQNNGV. This CDR3 is CASSRELVSGANVLTF. The CDR3 nucleotides read TGTGCCAGCAGCAGAGAACTAGTCTCTGGGGCCAACGTCCTGACTTTC.

The chain has TRBV7-9 and TRBJ1-2; TRBD1 agrees at 8 bases. Germline V gene sequence: CDR1 SEHNR, CDR2 FQNEAQ (reference sequence). V was clipped by 5 bases and J by 4 bases; unmatched bases: 3. This CDR3 has 13 residues. CDR3 in amino acids: CASSRQGLYGYTF. The CDR3 nucleotides are TGTGCCAGCAGCCGACAGGGGCTCTATGGCTACACCTTC.

J is TRBJ1-1 and V is TRBV5-8, with D tentatively TRBD1 (5 bases). The CDR3 consists of 17 residues. Between the trimmed V and J ends, which lost 4 bases and 1 base, there was a span of 20 bases. Germline V gene sequence: CDR1 SGHTS, CDR2 YDEGEE. For the CDR3, the DNA is TGTGCCAGCAGCACACTCGGCGTATGGGGGGAGAACACTGAAGCTTTCTTT. It is translated as CASSTLGVWGENTEAFF.